This TCR beta chain was sequenced during a study of cytomegalovirus exposure and HLA in healthy donors. The table lists this clone with a few counts. Assay: immunoSEQ multiplex PCR; the TCRdb copy retains only in-frame clones and omits some. The sample lists about 360,000 clones, just over 85% occurring once. The germline V gene encodes CDR1 GTSNPN and CDR2 SVGIG (reference sequence). V was cut by 1 base and J by 4 bases, with 10 bases left in between. CDR3 length: 13 amino acids. The sample consisted of PBMCs. This clonotype was obtained from a woman younger than 35 in good health and CMV-seronegative. V usage is TRBV30 and J usage is TRBJ1-1; D ambiguous. In DNA form, the CDR3 reads TGTGCCTGGAGTGCGACTCCTGCCACTGAAGCTTTCTTT. Its protein is CAWSATPATEAFF.